The clone carrying this T cell receptor (beta chain) appeared a single time. The target antigen is unknown. Assay: immunoSEQ multiplex PCR; the TCRdb copy retains only in-frame clones and omits some. Of 130,000 to 150,000 clones in the sample, around 90% were seen once. V gave up 0 bases and J gave up 8 bases, with 10 bases separating them. There are 13 residues in the CDR3. Looked up from germline, CDR1 is MNHNS and CDR2 is SASEGT. The entry originates in a study of T cell responses to AZD1222 COVID-19 vaccine. Broader study findings: White British people made up most donors, females outnumbered males, and clonal diversity was possibly underestimated. CD4 TCRs associated with vaccination spanned spike, dominating at 160-218 and 743-854.

The sequence came from an adult who received the AZD1222 COVID-19 vaccine. Material: peripheral blood, obtained 28 days after the second AZD1222 dose. The J gene is TRBJ1-1, the V gene TRBV6-1; perhaps TRBD1 as D (5 bases). The CDR3 coding sequence is TGTGCCAGCAGTGAAGCGCGGAGGGGAGAAGCTTTCTTT. It codes for CASSEARRGEAFF.